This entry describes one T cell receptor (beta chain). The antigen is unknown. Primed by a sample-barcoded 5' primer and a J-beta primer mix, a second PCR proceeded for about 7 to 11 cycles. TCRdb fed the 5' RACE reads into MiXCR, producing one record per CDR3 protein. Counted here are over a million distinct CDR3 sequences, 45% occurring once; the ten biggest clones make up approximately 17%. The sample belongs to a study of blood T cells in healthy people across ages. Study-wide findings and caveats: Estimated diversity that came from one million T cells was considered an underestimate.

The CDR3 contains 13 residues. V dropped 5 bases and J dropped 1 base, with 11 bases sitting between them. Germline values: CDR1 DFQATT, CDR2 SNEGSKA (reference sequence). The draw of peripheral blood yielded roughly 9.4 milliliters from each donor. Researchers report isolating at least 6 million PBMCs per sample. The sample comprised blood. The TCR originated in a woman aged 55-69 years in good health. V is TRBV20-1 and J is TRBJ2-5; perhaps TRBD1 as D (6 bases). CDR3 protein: CSARTAFQETQYF. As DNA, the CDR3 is TGCAGTGCTCGGACAGCCTTCCAAGAGACCCAGTACTTC.